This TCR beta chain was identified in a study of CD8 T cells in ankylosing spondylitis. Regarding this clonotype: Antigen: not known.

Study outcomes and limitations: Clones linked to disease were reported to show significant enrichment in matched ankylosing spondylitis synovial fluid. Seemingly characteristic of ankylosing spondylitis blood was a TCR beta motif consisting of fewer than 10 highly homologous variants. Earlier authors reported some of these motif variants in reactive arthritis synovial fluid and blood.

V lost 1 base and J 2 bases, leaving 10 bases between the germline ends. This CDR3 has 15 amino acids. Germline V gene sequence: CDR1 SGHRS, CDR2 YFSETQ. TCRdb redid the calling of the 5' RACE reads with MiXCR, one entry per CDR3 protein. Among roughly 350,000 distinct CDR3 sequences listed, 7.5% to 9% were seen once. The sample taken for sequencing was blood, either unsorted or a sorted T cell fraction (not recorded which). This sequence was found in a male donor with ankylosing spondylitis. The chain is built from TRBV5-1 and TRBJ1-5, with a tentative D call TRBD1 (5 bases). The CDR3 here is CASSLYGGGNQPQHF. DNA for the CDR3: TGCGCCAGCAGCTTGTATGGGGGAGGCAATCAGCCCCAGCATTTT.